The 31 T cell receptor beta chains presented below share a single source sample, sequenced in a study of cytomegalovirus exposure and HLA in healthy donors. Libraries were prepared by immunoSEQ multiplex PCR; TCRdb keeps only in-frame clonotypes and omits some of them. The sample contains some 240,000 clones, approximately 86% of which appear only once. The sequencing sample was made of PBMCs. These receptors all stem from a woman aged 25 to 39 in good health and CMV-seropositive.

This chain's CDR3 is CASSSLAGPSYEQYF. CDR3 DNA: TGTGCCAGCAGCTCCCTAGCGGGCCCCTCCTACGAGCAGTACTTC. The genes are TRBV7-8 and TRBJ2-7, with 8 bases aligning to TRBD2. V lost 4 bases to trimming and J lost 0 bases; unmatched junction nucleotides: 5. The CDR3 is 15 amino acids. Germline V gene lookup returns CDR1 SGHVS and CDR2 FQNEAQ.

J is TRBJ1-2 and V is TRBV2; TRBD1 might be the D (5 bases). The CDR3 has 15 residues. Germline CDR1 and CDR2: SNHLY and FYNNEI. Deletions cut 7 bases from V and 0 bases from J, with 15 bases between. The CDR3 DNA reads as TGTGCCAGCATTAGGAGACAGACACCTAACTATGGCTACACCTTC. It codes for CASIRRQTPNYGYTF. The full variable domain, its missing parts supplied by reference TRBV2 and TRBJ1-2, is EPEVTQTPSHQVTQMGQEVILRCVPISNHLYFYWYRQILGQKVEFLVSFYNNEISEKSEIFDDQFSVERPDGSNFTLKIRSTKLEDSAMYFCASIRRQTPNYGYTFGSGTRLTVV.

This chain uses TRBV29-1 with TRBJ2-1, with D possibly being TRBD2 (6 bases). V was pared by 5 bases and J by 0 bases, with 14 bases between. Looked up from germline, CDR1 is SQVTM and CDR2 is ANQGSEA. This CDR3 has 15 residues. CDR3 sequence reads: CSVKKDGSSYNEQFF. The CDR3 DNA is TGCAGCGTTAAAAAGGACGGGAGCTCCTACAATGAGCAGTTCTTC.

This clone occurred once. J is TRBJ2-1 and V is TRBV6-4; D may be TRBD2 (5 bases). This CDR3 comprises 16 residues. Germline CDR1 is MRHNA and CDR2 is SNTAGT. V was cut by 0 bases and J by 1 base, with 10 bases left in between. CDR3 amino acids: CASSDSFGGSYNEQFF. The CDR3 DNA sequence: TGTGCCAGCAGTGACTCCTTTGGAGGATCCTACAATGAGCAGTTCTTC.

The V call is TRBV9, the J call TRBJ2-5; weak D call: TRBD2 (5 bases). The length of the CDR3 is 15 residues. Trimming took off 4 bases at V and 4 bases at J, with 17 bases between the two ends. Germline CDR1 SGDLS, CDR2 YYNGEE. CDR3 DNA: TGTGCCAGCAGCCCGTCAGGCGGGCTGGGAGAGACCCAGTACTTC. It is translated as CASSPSGGLGETQYF.

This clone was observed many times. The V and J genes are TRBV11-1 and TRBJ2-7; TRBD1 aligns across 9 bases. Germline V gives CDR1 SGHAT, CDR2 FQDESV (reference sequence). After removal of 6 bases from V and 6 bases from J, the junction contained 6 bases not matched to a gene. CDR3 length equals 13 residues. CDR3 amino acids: CASSLTGGGEQYF. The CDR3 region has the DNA TGTGCCAGCAGTCTTACAGGGGGCGGCGAGCAGTACTTC.

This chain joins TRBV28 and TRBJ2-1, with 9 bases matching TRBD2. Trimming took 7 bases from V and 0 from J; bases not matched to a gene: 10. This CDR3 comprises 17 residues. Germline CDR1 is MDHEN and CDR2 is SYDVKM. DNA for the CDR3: TGTGCCAGCACCCTGGGGCTTAGCGGGAGCTCCTACAATGAGCAGTTCTTC. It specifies CASTLGLSGSSYNEQFF.

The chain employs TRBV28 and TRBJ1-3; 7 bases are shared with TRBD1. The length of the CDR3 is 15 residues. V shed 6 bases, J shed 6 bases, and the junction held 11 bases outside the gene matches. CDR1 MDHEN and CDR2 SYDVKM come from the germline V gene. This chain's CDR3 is CASRRQTGTANTIYF. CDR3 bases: TGTGCCAGCAGACGCCAGACCGGGACAGCAAACACCATATATTTT.

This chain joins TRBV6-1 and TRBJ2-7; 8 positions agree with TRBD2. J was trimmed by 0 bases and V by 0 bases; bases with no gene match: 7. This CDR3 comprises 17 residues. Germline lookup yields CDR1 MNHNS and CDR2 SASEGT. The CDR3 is CASSEALRAGVSYEQYF. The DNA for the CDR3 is TGTGCCAGCAGTGAAGCGCTCAGAGCGGGGGTCTCCTACGAGCAGTACTTC.

CDR3 loop: CASSLLGTEAFF. The CDR3 nucleotides are TGCGCCAGCAGCTTGCTTGGGACAGAAGCTTTCTTT. The rearrangement links TRBV5-1 to TRBJ1-1, with D perhaps matching TRBD1 (6 bases). Per the germline V gene, CDR1 is SGHRS and CDR2 is YFSETQ. CDR3 length equals 12 residues. The ends were cut back, 1 base at V and 8 bases at J, with 9 bases in the middle.

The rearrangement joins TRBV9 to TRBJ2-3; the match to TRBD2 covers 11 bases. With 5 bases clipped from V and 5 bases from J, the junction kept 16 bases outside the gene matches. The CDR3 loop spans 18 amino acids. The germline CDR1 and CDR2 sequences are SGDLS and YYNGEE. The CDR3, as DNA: TGTGCCAGCAGTCGAATGGGGCTAGCGGGAGGCGAGGGAGATACGCAGTATTTT. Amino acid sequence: CASSRMGLAGGEGDTQYF.

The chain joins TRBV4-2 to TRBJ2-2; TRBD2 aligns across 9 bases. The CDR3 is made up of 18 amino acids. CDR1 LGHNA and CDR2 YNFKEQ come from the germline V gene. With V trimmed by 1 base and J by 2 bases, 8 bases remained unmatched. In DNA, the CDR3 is TGTGCCAGCAGCCAAGTCACTAGCGGGCTGGGAAACACCGGGGAGCTGTTTTTT. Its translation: CASSQVTSGLGNTGELFF.

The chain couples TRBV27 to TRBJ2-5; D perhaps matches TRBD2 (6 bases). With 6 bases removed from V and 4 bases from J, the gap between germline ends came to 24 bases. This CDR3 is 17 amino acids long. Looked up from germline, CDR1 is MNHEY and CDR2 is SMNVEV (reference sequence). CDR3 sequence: CASSPFAGRGWGETQYF. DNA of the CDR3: TGTGCCAGCAGCCCTTTTGCCGGGCGGGGATGGGGAGAGACCCAGTACTTC.

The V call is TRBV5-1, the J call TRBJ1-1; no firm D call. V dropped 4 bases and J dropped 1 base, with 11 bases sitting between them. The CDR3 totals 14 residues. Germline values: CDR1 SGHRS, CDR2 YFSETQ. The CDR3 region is CASSREPPNTEAFF. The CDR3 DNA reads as TGCGCCAGCAGCAGAGAACCCCCGAACACTGAAGCTTTCTTT. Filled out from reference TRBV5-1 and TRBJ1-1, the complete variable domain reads KAGVTQTPRYLIKTRGQQVTLSCSPISGHRSVSWYQQTPGQGLQFLFEYFSETQRNKGNFPGRFSGRQFSNSRSEMNVSTLELGDSALYLCASSREPPNTEAFFGQGTRLTVV.

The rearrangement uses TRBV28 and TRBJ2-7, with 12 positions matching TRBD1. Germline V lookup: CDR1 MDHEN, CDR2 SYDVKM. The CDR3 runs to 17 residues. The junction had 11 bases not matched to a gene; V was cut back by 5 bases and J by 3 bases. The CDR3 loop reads CASSPLGTGGLGYEQYF. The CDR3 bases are TGTGCCAGCAGTCCACTCGGGACAGGGGGCTTGGGCTACGAGCAGTACTTC.

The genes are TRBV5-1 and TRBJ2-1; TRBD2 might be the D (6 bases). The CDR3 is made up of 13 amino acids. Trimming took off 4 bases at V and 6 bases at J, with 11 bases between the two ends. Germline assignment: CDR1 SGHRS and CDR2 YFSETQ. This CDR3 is CASSVGTRNEQFF. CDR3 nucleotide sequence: TGCGCCAGCAGCGTCGGGACTCGCAATGAGCAGTTCTTC.

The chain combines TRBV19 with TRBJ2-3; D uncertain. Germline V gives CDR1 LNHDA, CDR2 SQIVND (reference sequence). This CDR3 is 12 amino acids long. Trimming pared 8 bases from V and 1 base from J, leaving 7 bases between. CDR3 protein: CASGSRTDTQYF. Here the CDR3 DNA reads TGTGCCAGTGGCAGTCGCACAGATACGCAGTATTTT.

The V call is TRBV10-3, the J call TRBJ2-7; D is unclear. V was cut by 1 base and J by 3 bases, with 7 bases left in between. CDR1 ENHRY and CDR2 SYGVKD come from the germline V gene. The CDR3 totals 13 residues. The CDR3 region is CAISEFKNYEQYF. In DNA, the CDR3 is TGTGCCATCAGTGAGTTTAAAAACTACGAGCAGTACTTC.

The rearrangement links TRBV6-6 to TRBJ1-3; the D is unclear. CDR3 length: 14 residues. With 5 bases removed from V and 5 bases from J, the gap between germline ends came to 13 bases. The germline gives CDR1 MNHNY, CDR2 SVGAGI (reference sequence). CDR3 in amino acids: CASSADSGRNTIYF. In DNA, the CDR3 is TGTGCCAGCAGTGCGGACTCAGGTAGAAACACCATATATTTT.

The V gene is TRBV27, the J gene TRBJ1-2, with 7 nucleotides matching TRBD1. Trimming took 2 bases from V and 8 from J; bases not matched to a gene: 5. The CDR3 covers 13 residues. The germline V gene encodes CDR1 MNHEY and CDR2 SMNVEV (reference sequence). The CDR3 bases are TGTGCCAGCAGTTTAGTTCGGACAGGCGGCTACACCTTC. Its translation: CASSLVRTGGYTF.

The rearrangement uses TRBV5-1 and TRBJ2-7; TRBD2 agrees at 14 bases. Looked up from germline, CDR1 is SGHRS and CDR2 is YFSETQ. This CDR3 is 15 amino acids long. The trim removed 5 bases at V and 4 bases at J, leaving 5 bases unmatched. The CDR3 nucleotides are TGCGCCAGCAGTAGAGGGACTAGCGGGGGATACGAGCAGTACTTC. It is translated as CASSRGTSGGYEQYF.

CDR3 in amino acids: CASSEGTGDRTQAFF. The CDR3 DNA reads as TGCGCCAGCAGTGAAGGGACAGGGGATCGGACCCAAGCTTTCTTT. The chain uses TRBV10-1 and TRBJ1-1, with 10 bases aligning to TRBD1. The CDR3 loop spans 15 amino acids. V was clipped by 3 bases and J by 9 bases; unmatched bases: 10. CDR1 and CDR2 from the germline V gene are WNHNN and SYGVQD (reference sequence).

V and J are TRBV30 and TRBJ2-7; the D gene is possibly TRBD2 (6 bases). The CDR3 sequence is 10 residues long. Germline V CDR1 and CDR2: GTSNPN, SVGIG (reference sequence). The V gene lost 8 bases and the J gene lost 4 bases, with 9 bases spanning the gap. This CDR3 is CAGGDYEQYF. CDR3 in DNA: TGTGCCGGAGGGGATTACGAGCAGTACTTC.

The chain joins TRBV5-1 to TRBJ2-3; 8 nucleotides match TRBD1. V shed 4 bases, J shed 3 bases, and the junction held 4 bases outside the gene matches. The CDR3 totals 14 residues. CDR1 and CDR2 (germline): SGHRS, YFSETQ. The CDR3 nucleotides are TGCGCCAGCAGCGACGACAGGGGTACAGATACGCAGTATTTT. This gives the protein CASSDDRGTDTQYF. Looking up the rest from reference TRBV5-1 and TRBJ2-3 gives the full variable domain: KAGVTQTPRYLIKTRGQQVTLSCSPISGHRSVSWYQQTPGQGLQFLFEYFSETQRNKGNFPGRFSGRQFSNSRSEMNVSTLELGDSALYLCASSDDRGTDTQYFGPGTRLTVL.

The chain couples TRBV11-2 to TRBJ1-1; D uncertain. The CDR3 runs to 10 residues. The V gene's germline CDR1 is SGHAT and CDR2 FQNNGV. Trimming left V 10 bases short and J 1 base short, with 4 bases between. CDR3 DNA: TGTGCCACCCGGAACACTGAAGCTTTCTTT. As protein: CATRNTEAFF.

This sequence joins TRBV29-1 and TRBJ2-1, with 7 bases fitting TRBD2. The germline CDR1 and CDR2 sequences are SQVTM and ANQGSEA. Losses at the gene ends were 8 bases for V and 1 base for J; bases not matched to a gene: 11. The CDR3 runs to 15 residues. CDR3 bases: TGCAGCCTTAGGGGCGGGAGCGATTCCTACAATGAGCAGTTCTTC. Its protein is CSLRGGSDSYNEQFF.

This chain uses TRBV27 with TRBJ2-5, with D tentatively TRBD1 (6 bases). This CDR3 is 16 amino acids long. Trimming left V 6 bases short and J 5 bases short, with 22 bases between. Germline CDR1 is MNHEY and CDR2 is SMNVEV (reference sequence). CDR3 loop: CASSPILDSLAETQYF. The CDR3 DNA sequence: TGTGCCAGCAGCCCCATATTGGACAGCCTGGCCGAGACCCAGTACTTC.

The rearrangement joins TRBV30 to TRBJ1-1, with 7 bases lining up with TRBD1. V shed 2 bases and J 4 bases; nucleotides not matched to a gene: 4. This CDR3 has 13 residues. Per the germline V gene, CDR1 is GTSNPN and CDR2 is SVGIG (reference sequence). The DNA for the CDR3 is TGTGCCTGGAGTTTGGCAGGGGGCACTGAAGCTTTCTTT. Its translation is CAWSLAGGTEAFF.

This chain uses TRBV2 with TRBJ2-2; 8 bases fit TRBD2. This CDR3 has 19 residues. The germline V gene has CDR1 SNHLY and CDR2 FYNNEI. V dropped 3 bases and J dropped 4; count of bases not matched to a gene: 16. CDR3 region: CASSDEGRRTSSGTGELFF. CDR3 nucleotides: TGTGCCAGCAGTGACGAAGGACGGAGGACTAGCTCGGGCACCGGGGAGCTGTTTTTT.

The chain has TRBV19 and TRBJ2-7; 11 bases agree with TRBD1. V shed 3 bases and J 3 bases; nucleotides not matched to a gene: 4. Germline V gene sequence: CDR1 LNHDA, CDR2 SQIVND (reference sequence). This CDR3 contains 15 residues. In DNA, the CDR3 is TGTGCCAGTAGTATTTCAGGGACAGGGGGCTACGAGCAGTACTTC. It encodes CASSISGTGGYEQYF.

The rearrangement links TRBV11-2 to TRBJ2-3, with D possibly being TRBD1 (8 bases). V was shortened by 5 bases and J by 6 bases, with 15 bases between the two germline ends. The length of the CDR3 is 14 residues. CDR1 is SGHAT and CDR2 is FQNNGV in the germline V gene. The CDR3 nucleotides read TGTGCCAGCAGCCAGGGGGCGGGGGAGGATACGCAGTATTTT. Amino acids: CASSQGAGEDTQYF.